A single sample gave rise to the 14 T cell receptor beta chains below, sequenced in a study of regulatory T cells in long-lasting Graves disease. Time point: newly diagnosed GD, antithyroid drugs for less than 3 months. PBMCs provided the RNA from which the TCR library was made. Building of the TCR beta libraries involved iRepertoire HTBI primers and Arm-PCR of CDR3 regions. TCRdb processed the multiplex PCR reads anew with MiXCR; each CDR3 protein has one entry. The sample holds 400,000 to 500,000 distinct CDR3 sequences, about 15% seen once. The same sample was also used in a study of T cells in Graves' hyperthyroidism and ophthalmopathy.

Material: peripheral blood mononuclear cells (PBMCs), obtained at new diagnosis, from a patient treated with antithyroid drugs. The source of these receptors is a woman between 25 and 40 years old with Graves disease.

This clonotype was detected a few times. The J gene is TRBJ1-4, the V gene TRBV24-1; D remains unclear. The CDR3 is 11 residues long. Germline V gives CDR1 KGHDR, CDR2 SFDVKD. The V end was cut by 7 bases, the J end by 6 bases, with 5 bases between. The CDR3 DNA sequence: TGTGCCACCAGCGCTGATGAAAAACTGTTTTTT. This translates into CATSADEKLFF.

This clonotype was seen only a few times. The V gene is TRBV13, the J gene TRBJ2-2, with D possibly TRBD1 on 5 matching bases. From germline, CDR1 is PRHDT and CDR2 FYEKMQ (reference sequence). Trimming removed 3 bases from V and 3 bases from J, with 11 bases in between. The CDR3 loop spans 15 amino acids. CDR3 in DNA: TGTGCCAGCAGCTTTGCTGGCAGGGACACCGGGGAGCTGTTTTTT. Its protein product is CASSFAGRDTGELFF. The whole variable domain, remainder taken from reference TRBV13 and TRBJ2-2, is AAGVIQSPRHLIKEKRETATLKCYPIPRHDTVYWYQQGPGQDPQFLISFYEKMQSDKGSIPDRFSAQQFSDYHSELNMSSLELGDSALYFCASSFAGRDTGELFFGEGSRLTVL.

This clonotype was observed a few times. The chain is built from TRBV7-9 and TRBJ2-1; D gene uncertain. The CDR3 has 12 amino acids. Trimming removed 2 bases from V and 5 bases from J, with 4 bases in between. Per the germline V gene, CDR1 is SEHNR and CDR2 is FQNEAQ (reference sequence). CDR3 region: CASSLNHNEQFF. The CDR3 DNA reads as TGTGCCAGCAGCTTAAACCACAATGAGCAGTTCTTC.

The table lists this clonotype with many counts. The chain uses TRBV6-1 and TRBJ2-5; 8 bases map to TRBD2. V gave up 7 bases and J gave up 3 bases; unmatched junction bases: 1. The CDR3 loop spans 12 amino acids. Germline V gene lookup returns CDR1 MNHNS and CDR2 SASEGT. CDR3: CASTGLEETQYF. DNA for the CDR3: TGTGCCAGCACGGGACTAGAAGAGACCCAGTACTTC.

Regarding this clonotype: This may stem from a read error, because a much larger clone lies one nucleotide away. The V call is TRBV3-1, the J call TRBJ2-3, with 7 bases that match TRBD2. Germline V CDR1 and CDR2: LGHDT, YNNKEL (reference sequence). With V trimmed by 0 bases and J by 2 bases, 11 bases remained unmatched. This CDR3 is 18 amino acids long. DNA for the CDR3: TGTGCCAGCAGCCAAGATCGGGCGGGGGACTTTCCCACAGATACGCAGTATTTT. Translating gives CASSQDRAGDFPTDTQYF.

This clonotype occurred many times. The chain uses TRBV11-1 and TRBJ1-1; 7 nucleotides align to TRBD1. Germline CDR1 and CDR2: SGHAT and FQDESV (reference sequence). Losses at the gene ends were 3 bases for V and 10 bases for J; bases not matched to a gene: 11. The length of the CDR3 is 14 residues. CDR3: CASSFDYRQGRAFF. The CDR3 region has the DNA TGTGCCAGCAGCTTCGACTACCGACAGGGAAGAGCTTTCTTT.

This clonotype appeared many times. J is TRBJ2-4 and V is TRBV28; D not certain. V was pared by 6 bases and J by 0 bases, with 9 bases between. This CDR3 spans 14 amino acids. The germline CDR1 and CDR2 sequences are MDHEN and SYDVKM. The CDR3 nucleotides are TGTGCCAGCAGCCAAGACGGAGCCAAAAACATTCAGTACTTC. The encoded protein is CASSQDGAKNIQYF. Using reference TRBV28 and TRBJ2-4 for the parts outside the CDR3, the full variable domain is DVKVTQSSRYLVKRTGEKVFLECVQDMDHENMFWYRQDPGLGLRLIYFSYDVKMKEKGDIPEGYSVSREKKERFSLILESASTNQTSMYLCASSQDGAKNIQYFGAGTRLSVL.

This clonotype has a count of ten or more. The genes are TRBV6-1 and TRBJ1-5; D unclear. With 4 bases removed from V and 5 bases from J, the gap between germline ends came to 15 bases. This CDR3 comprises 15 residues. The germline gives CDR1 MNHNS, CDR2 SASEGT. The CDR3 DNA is TGTGCCAGCAGTGCTCTCACGACGGGAGATCAGCCCCAGCATTTT. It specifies CASSALTTGDQPQHF.

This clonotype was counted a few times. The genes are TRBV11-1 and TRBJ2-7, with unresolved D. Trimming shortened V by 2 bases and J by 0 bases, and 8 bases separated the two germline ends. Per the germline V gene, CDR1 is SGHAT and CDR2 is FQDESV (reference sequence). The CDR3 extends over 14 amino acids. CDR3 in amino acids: CASSLRDPSYEQYF. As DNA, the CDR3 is TGTGCCAGCAGCTTACGTGACCCCTCCTACGAGCAGTACTTC.

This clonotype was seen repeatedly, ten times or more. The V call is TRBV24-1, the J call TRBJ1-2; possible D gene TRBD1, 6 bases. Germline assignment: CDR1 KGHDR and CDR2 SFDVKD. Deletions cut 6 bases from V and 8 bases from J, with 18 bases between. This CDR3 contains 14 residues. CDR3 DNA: TGTGCCACCAGTCCCCGCTCTCGGACAGAAGGCTACACCTTC. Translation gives CATSPRSRTEGYTF.

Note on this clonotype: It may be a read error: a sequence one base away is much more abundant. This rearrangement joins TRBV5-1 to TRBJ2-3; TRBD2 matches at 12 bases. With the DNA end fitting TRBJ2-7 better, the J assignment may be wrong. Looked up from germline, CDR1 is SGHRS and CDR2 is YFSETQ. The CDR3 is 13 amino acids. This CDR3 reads CASSIELAGGQYF. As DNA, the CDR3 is TGCGCCAGCAGCATTGAACTAGCGGGAGGGCAGTACTTC.

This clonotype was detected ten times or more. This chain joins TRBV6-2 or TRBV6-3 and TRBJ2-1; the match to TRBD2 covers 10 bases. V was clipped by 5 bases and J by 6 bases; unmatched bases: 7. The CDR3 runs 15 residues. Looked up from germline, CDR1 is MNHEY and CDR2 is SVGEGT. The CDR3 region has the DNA TGTGCCAGCAGTGATCGCAGCGGGAGGGTCAATGAGCAGTTCTTC. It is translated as CASSDRSGRVNEQFF.

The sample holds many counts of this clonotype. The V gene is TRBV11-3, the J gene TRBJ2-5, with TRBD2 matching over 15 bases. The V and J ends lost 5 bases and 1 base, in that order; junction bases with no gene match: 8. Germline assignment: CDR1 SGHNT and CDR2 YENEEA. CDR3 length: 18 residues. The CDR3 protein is CASSPGLAGGPVQETQYF. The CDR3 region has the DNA TGTGCCAGCAGCCCAGGACTAGCGGGGGGGCCCGTCCAAGAGACCCAGTACTTC.

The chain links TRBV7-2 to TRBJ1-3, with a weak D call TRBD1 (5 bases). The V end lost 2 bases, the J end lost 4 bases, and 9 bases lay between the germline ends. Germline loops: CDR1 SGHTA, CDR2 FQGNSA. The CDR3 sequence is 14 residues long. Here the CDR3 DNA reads TGTGCCAGCAGCTTATTGGGGGACGGAAACACCATATATTTT. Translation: CASSLLGDGNTIYF.